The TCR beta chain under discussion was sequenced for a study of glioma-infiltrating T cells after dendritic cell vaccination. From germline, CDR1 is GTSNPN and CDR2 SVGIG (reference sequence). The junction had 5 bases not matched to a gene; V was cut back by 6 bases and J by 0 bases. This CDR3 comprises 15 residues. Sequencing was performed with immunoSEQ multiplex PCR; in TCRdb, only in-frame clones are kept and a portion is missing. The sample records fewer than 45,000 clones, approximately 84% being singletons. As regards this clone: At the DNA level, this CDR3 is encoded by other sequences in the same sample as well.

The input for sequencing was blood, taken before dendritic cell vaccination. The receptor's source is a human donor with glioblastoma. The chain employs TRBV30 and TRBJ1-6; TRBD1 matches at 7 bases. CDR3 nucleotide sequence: TGTGCCTGCCGGGACAGCCTCTCCTATAATTCACCCCTCCACTTT. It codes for CACRDSLSYNSPLHF. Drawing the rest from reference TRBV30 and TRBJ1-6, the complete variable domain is SQTIHQWPATLVQPVGSPLSLECTVEGTSNPNLYWYRQAAGRGLQLLFYSVGIGQISSEVPQNLSASRPQDRQFILSSKKLLLSDSGFYLCACRDSLSYNSPLHFGNGTRLTVT.